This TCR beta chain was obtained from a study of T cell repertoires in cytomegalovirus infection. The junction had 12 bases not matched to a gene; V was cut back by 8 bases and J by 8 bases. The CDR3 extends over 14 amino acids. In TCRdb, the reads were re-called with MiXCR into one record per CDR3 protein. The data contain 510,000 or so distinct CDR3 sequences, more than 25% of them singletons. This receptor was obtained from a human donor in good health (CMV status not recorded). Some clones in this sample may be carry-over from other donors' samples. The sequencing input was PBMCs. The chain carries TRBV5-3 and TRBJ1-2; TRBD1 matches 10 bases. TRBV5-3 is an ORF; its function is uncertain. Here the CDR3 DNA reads TGTGCCAGCAGCCTCGGGACAGGGGCGGGGGGCTACACCTTC. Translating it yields CASSLGTGAGGYTF.